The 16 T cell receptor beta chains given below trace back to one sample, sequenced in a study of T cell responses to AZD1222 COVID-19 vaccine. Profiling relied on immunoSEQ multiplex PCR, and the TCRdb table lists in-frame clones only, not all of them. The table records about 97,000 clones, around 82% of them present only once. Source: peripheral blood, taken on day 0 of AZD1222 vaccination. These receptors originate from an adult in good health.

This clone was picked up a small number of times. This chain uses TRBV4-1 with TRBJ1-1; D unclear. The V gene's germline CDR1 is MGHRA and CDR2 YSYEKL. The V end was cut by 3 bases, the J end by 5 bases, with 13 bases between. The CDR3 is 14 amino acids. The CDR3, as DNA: TGCGCCAGCAGCCACGGAGGGCGGAGGACTGAAGCTTTCTTT. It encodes CASSHGGRRTEAFF.

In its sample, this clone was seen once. DNA of the CDR3: TGTGCCAGCAGCTGGGCGGGACTAGCGGGAGGTGAGCAGTACTTC. It yields the protein CASSWAGLAGGEQYF. The chain has TRBV5-4 and TRBJ2-7; 15 positions agree with TRBD2. Germline CDR1 and CDR2: SGHNT and YYREEE (reference sequence). Losses at the gene ends were 3 bases for V and 7 bases for J; bases not matched to a gene: 5. CDR3 size: 15 residues.

The CDR3 region has the DNA TGTGCCATCAGTGAGTCAGGGGGAGTCAATCAGCCCCAGCATTTT. The encoded protein is CAISESGGVNQPQHF. The rearrangement links TRBV10-3 to TRBJ1-5, with a possible D match to TRBD1 (6 bases). Looked up from germline, CDR1 is ENHRY and CDR2 is SYGVKD. CDR3 length: 15 amino acids. Trimming removed 0 bases at V and 3 bases at J, with 9 bases between.

This chain's CDR3 is CASSAGLAGGKNEQFF. The CDR3 bases are TGTGCCAGCAGCGCGGGACTAGCGGGAGGAAAAAATGAGCAGTTCTTC. This chain connects TRBV9 to TRBJ2-1; TRBD2 aligns across 15 bases. Trimming cost V 3 bases and J 7 bases; bases outside gene matches: 5. This CDR3 region has 16 residues. Germline loops: CDR1 SGDLS, CDR2 YYNGEE.

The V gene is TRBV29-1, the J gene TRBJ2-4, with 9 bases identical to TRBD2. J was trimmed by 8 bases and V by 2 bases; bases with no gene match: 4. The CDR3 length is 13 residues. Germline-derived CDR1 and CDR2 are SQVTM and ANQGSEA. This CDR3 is CSVELAGIDIQYF. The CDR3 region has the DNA TGCAGCGTTGAACTAGCGGGAATCGACATTCAGTACTTC.

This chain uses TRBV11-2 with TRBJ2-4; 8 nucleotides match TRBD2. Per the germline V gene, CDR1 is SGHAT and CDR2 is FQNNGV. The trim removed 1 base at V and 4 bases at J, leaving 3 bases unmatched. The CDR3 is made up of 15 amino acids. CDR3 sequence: CASSLVAGGKNIQYF. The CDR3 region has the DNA TGTGCCAGCAGCTTAGTGGCGGGGGGTAAAAACATTCAGTACTTC.

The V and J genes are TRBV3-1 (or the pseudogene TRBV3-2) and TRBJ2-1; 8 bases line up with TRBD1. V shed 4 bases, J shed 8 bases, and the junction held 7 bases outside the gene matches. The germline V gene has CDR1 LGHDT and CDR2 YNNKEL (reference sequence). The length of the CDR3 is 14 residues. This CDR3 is CASSRFQGADEQFF. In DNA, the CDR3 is TGTGCCAGCAGCCGCTTCCAGGGGGCCGATGAGCAGTTCTTC.

CDR3 sequence (DNA): TGTGCCAGCAGCTCGCTGACACCCGGACCCTATGGCTACACCTTC. It encodes CASSSLTPGPYGYTF. V and J are TRBV14 and TRBJ1-2, with unresolved D. Germline V lookup: CDR1 SGHDN, CDR2 FVKESK. V lost 5 bases to trimming and J lost 4 bases, with 17 bases between them. CDR3 length: 15 residues.

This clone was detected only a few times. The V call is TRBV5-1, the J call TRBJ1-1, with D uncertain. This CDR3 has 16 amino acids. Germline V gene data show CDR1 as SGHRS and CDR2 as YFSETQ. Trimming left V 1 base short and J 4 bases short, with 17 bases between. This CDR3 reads CASSLNLLGRGTEAFF. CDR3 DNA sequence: TGCGCCAGCAGCTTGAACTTATTAGGGCGGGGCACTGAAGCTTTCTTT.

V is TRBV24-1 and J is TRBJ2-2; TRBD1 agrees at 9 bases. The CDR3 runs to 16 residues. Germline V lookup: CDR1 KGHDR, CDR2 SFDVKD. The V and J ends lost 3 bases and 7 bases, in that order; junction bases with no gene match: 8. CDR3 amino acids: CATSDPGQGRSGELFF. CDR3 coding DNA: TGTGCCACCAGTGATCCGGGACAGGGTCGAAGCGGGGAGCTGTTTTTT.

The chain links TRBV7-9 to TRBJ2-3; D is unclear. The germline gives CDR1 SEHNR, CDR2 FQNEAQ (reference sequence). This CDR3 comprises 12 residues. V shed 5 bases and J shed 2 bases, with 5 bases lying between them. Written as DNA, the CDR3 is TGTGCCAGCAGCCCTAACACAGATACGCAGTATTTT. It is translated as CASSPNTDTQYF.

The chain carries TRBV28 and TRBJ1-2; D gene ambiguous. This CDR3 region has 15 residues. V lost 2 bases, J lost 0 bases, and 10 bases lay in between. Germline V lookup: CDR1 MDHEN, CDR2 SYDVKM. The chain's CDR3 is CASSLRVSTNYGYTF. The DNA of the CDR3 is TGTGCCAGCAGTTTAAGAGTGAGCACTAACTATGGCTACACCTTC.

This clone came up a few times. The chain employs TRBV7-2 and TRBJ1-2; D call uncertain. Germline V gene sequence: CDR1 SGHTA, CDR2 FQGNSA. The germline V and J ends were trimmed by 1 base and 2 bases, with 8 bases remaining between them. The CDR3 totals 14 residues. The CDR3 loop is CASSLGSQNYGYTF. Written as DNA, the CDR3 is TGTGCCAGCAGCTTAGGGTCACAGAACTATGGCTACACCTTC. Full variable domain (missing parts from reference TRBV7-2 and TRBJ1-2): GAGVSQSPSNKVTEKGKDVELRCDPISGHTALYWYRQSLGQGLEFLIYFQGNSAPDKSGLPSDRFSAERTGGSVSTLTIQRTQQEDSAVYLCASSLGSQNYGYTFGSGTRLTVV.

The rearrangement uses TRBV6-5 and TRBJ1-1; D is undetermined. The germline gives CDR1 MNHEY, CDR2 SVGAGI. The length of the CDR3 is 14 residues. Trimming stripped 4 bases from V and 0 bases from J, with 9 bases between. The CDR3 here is CASSFGILNTEAFF. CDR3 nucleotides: TGTGCCAGCAGTTTCGGCATACTGAACACTGAAGCTTTCTTT.

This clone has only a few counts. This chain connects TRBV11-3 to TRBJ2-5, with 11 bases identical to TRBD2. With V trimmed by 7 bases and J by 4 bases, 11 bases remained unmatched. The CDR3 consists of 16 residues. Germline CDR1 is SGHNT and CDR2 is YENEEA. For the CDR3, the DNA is TGTGCCAGCACCGCTCGTAGCGGGGGGGCCCGAGAGACCCAGTACTTC. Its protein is CASTARSGGARETQYF.

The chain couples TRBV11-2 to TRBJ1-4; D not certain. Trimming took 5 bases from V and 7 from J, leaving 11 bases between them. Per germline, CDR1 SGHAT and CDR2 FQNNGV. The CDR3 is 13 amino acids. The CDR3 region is CASSVSQAEKLFF. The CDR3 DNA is TGTGCCAGCAGCGTCAGCCAGGCTGAAAAACTGTTTTTT.